Within the sample, the clone carrying this TCR beta chain is medium-sized. This sample was taken from a study of CD4 and CD8 cells across lung adenocarcinoma regions. TCRdb independently ran MiXCR on the PCR reads; one entry per CDR3 protein. Of more than 9,500 distinct CDR3 sequences in the sample, around three fifths were seen once. Samples came from patients with localized non-small cell lung adenocarcinoma. The sequenced material came from CD8+ T cells from the margin of a lung tumor. The clonotype originates from a female donor with lung adenocarcinoma. The CD4 and CD8 labels of this study may be unreliable.

This chain's CDR3 is CASSLGGEDTQYF. In DNA, the CDR3 is TGTGCCAGCAGCCTGGGGGGGGAAGATACGCAGTATTTT. V is TRBV7-2 and J is TRBJ2-3; 7 bases line up with TRBD2. The V gene end was trimmed by 5 bases and the J gene end by 5 bases; junction bases not matched to a gene: 4. This CDR3 comprises 13 residues. Germline assignment: CDR1 SGHTA and CDR2 FQGNSA.